This T cell receptor beta chain was sequenced for a study of cytomegalovirus exposure and HLA in healthy donors. The CDR3 has 15 residues. Between the trimmed V and J ends, which lost 2 bases and 0 bases, there was a span of 10 bases. Germline CDR1 reads GTSNPN; CDR2 reads SVGIG (reference sequence). Sequenced by immunoSEQ multiplex PCR; TCRdb stores in-frame clones only, minus some. The table shows about 69,000 clones, with approximately 94% occurring only once. The sequence was obtained from a woman aged 18-30 years in good health and CMV-seronegative. Input material: PBMCs. The chain recombines TRBV30 with TRBJ2-2; a possible D gene is TRBD2 (5 bases). The CDR3 region is CAWSRGSPNTGELFF. Here the CDR3 DNA reads TGTGCCTGGAGTAGAGGGAGCCCGAACACCGGGGAGCTGTTTTTT. Combining the CDR3 with reference TRBV30 and TRBJ2-2 gives the whole variable domain SQTIHQWPATLVQPVGSPLSLECTVEGTSNPNLYWYRQAAGRGLQLLFYSVGIGQISSEVPQNLSASRPQDRQFILSSKKLLLSDSGFYLCAWSRGSPNTGELFFGEGSRLTVL.